This TCR beta chain is from a study of blood T cell repertoires in COVID-19. Study summary: Some COVID-19 samples were acute and others convalescent; all came from the United States, Italy and Spain. In each case, the material was cDNA or gDNA derived from T cells, B-cell-depleted T cells, or PBMCs.

A few counts support this clone. The CDR3 is 15 amino acids. With 0 bases removed from V and 1 base from J, the gap between germline ends came to 9 bases. CDR1 MGHRA and CDR2 YSYEKL come from the germline V gene. Assay used: immunoSEQ multiplex PCR; TCRdb lists only in-frame clones, some missing. Of around 140,000 clones listed, 80% to 85% were seen once; the top ten hold 1.4% to 1.5%. The chain combines TRBV4-1 with TRBJ1-1; weak D call: TRBD1 (5 bases). Sequenced: peripheral blood. The clonotype was recovered from a man aged 55 to 69 with acute or convalescent COVID-19. DNA of the CDR3: TGCGCCAGCAGCCAAGATCATGACAGGAACACTGAAGCTTTCTTT. It translates to CASSQDHDRNTEAFF.